Listed below are T cell receptor beta chains from one sample, sequenced in a study of blood T cells in healthy people across ages. In TCRdb, the 5' RACE reads were re-called with MiXCR into one record per CDR3 protein. The table lists around 800,000 distinct CDR3 sequences, more than 35% of them singletons. Sequencing used blood. Receptors were obtained from an elderly man in good health. Both conserved end residues are trimmed from each CDR3. A D gene is named only where the DNA matches it firmly. A clone size is listed for some rows: how often the clone was seen (once, few, many), or a class if it is expanded.

.,TRBV20-1,few,SARARQGTADTEAF
TRBD1,TRBV29-1,.,SVRTGRTEAF
.,TRBV20-1,.,SAALVLAGERDTQY
TRBD2,TRBV20-1,.,SAVIAGEGTDTQY
.,TRBV19,.,ASSIAGALSNQPQH
TRBD1,TRBV7-6,.,VSSLETGGLGREQF
.,TRBV27,few,ASSPQGENIQY
.,TRBV7-2,.,ASSPPFEETQY
TRBD2,TRBV5-1,few,ASSSQTSAETQY
TRBD2,TRBV9,.,ASSEQTGTSGAGANVLT
TRBD1,TRBV20-1,.,SASGSGTGTYEQY
.,TRBV4-2,.,ASSQDSGGGEKLF
.,TRBV6-5,.,ASSSTRVNEQF
.,TRBV18,.,ASSPSEGVDHEQY
.,TRBV7-3,many,ASSLGDPPYEQY
TRBD1,TRBV2,many,ASRDDREYEQY
.,TRBV27,.,ASSFNRGSGYGYT
TRBD2,TRBV20-1,.,SAGTSARQF
.,TRBV30,.,AWSYGGNNEQF
TRBD2,TRBV6-5,.,ASSYSAGEVYNEQF
.,TRBV12-3/TRBV12-4,.,ASRHPRAEGSPLH
.,TRBV20-1,few,SAKSLARDTQY
.,TRBV20-1,.,SARAHSGVTNTGELF
.,TRBV28,few,ASSFHQGIYEQY
.,TRBV30,.,AWSTLRGSGDEQY
.,TRBV6-2/TRBV6-3,few,ASSPHSYEQY
.,TRBV12-3/TRBV12-4,few,ASSYHQEGYT
.,TRBV5-1,.,ASSLVEPGAGELF
.,TRBV27,few,ASSRLLYNEQF